Following are 19 T cell receptor beta chains from one sample sequenced in a study of T cell responses to AZD1222 COVID-19 vaccine. Produced via immunoSEQ multiplex PCR; TCRdb's table is partial and in-frame only. The sample includes approximately 70,000 clones, around 81% seen only once; the top ten take approximately 47%. Sequenced material: peripheral blood, taken 28 days after the second AZD1222 dose. These receptor sequences come from an adult who received the AZD1222 COVID-19 vaccine.

This sequence joins TRBV6-5 and TRBJ2-3; 7 nucleotides align to TRBD2. The CDR3 is 12 amino acids. Germline CDR1 and CDR2: MNHEY and SVGAGI. V was pared by 7 bases and J by 5 bases, with 3 bases of the junction left unmatched. This chain's CDR3 is CASKTGGDTQYF. DNA for the CDR3: TGTGCCAGCAAAACGGGGGGAGATACGCAGTATTTT.

J is TRBJ2-7 and V is TRBV9; D is perhaps TRBD1 or TRBD2 (5 bases each). This CDR3 is 15 amino acids long. In germline, CDR1 is SGDLS, CDR2 YYNGEE. Trimming removed 3 bases at V and 0 bases at J, with 13 bases between. This CDR3 is CASSGGDEPSYEQYF. The CDR3 DNA follows: TGTGCCAGCAGCGGAGGGGACGAACCCTCCTACGAGCAGTACTTC.

The V call is TRBV5-1, the J call TRBJ1-1; the D gene is possibly TRBD1 (6 bases). There are 14 residues in the CDR3. Between the trimmed V and J ends, which lost 5 bases and 3 bases, there was a span of 14 bases. Germline CDR1 SGHRS, CDR2 YFSETQ. This CDR3 is CASSLWGADTEAFF. In DNA, the CDR3 is TGCGCCAGCAGTCTTTGGGGGGCAGACACTGAAGCTTTCTTT.

J is TRBJ1-2 and V is TRBV20-1; unclear D gene. The CDR3 totals 11 residues. The V end lost 3 bases, the J end lost 6 bases, and 8 bases lay between the germline ends. CDR1 is DFQATT, CDR2 SNEGSKA, per germline (reference sequence). The CDR3 nucleotides are TGCAGTGCTAGGTGGGGTAATGGCTACACCTTC. Translation: CSARWGNGYTF.

This clone has just one count. The J gene is TRBJ2-5, the V gene TRBV5-1, with D uncertain. The CDR3 contains 14 residues. V was cut by 4 bases and J by 5 bases, with 15 bases left in between. Germline V gene lookup returns CDR1 SGHRS and CDR2 YFSETQ. CDR3 protein: CASSLGVVRETQYF. CDR3 sequence (DNA): TGCGCCAGCAGCCTTGGGGTGGTGCGGGAGACCCAGTACTTC. Filled out from reference TRBV5-1 and TRBJ2-5, the complete variable domain reads KAGVTQTPRYLIKTRGQQVTLSCSPISGHRSVSWYQQTPGQGLQFLFEYFSETQRNKGNFPGRFSGRQFSNSRSEMNVSTLELGDSALYLCASSLGVVRETQYFGPGTRLLVL.

The chain has TRBV7-8 and TRBJ2-7; D is perhaps TRBD1 or TRBD2 (6 bases each). Germline loops: CDR1 SGHVS, CDR2 FQNEAQ. The CDR3 is made up of 13 amino acids. Trimming left V 3 bases short and J 6 bases short, with 12 bases between. CDR3 sequence (DNA): TGTGCCAGCAGCTTTGGGGGGCGCGGCGAGCAGTACTTC. This translates into CASSFGGRGEQYF.

The CDR3 region is CASSFTWKETQYF. As DNA, the CDR3 is TGTGCCAGCAGTTTTACCTGGAAAGAGACCCAGTACTTC. This rearrangement joins TRBV27 to TRBJ2-5, with D unresolved. With 3 bases removed from V and 3 bases from J, the gap between germline ends came to 8 bases. Germline V gene sequence: CDR1 MNHEY, CDR2 SMNVEV (reference sequence). The CDR3 loop spans 13 amino acids.

The chain has TRBV7-2 and TRBJ2-1, with a possible D match to TRBD2 (5 bases). CDR3 length: 15 residues. Between the trimmed V and J ends, which lost 1 base and 0 bases, there was a span of 7 bases. From germline, CDR1 is SGHTA and CDR2 FQGNSA. CDR3 loop: CASSLGLASYNEQFF. In nucleotides, the CDR3 is TGTGCCAGCAGCTTAGGGCTAGCCTCCTACAATGAGCAGTTCTTC.

The rearrangement joins TRBV6-5 to TRBJ2-1; maybe TRBD2 (6 bases). Germline V gene data show CDR1 as MNHEY and CDR2 as SVGAGI. V lost 5 bases to trimming and J lost 13 bases, with 15 bases between them. The CDR3 has 12 residues. CDR3 nucleotides: TGTGCCAGCAGTCTCAGGGAGGAGCCCCAGTTCTTC. The encoded protein is CASSLREEPQFF.

The chain has TRBV6-2 or TRBV6-3 and TRBJ1-6; a weak D match, TRBD1 (5 bases). Germline values: CDR1 MNHEY, CDR2 SVGEGT. The germline V and J ends were trimmed by 4 bases and 6 bases, with 10 bases remaining between them. CDR3 size: 14 residues. This CDR3 reads CASSFKGSNSPLHF. The CDR3, as DNA: TGTGCCAGCAGTTTTAAGGGGTCTAATTCACCCCTCCACTTT.

This sequence joins TRBV10-3 and TRBJ2-7; 7 positions match TRBD1. Germline CDR1 and CDR2: ENHRY and SYGVKD. V shed 0 bases and J 3 bases; nucleotides not matched to a gene: 11. The CDR3 runs 17 residues. CDR3 DNA sequence: TGTGCCATCAGTGAGTCGGCGGTCGACAGGGCCAACTACGAGCAGTACTTC. Its protein product is CAISESAVDRANYEQYF.

This clone was counted a single time. The J gene is TRBJ2-5, the V gene TRBV5-6; D is undetermined. With 2 bases removed from V and 0 bases from J, the gap between germline ends came to 5 bases. The CDR3 is 13 residues long. Germline V gives CDR1 SGHDT, CDR2 YYEEEE. The CDR3 nucleotides are TGTGCCAGCAGCTTTTGGTACCAAGAGACCCAGTACTTC. Protein: CASSFWYQETQYF.

V usage is TRBV6-1 and J usage is TRBJ1-1, with TRBD1 matching over 10 bases. The CDR3 extends over 15 amino acids. V dropped 2 bases and J dropped 1; count of bases not matched to a gene: 1. Germline V gives CDR1 MNHNS, CDR2 SASEGT. CDR3 amino acids: CASSEWDRGNTEAFF. As DNA, the CDR3 is TGTGCCAGCAGTGAATGGGACAGGGGGAACACTGAAGCTTTCTTT.

The chain carries TRBV28 and TRBJ1-5; D is uncertain. This CDR3 is built from 13 residues. V was shortened by 8 bases and J by 4 bases, with 12 bases between the two germline ends. Looked up from germline, CDR1 is MDHEN and CDR2 is SYDVKM. The CDR3 sequence is CASGIEGNQPQHF. The CDR3 bases are TGTGCCAGCGGGATCGAAGGAAATCAGCCCCAGCATTTT.

This chain connects TRBV4-3 to TRBJ2-1; D perhaps matches TRBD1 (6 bases). Trimming took off 4 bases at V and 4 bases at J, with 8 bases between the two ends. The CDR3 spans 13 residues. Germline lookup yields CDR1 LGHNA and CDR2 YSLEER. The CDR3 DNA reads as TGCGCCAGCAGCCGAGGACAGTACAATGAGCAGTTCTTC. The encoded protein is CASSRGQYNEQFF.

The gene calls are TRBV6-6 and TRBJ1-5; D call uncertain. V dropped 4 bases and J dropped 8 bases, with 9 bases sitting between them. The CDR3 is 12 amino acids. The V gene's germline CDR1 is MNHNY and CDR2 SVGAGI (reference sequence). The CDR3 bases are TGTGCCAGCAGTTCAGGTCCAGAGCCCCAGCATTTT. This encodes CASSSGPEPQHF.

The chain uses TRBV5-1 and TRBJ2-7; 7 bases agree with TRBD2. The germline CDR1 and CDR2 sequences are SGHRS and YFSETQ. The junction had 10 bases not matched to a gene; V was cut back by 4 bases and J by 6 bases. The CDR3 spans 14 residues. CDR3 coding DNA: TGCGCCAGCAGCCCAGACGGGAGGCCCGGCGAGCAGTACTTC. Protein: CASSPDGRPGEQYF.

The chain links TRBV3-1 (or the pseudogene TRBV3-2) to TRBJ2-7; D is possibly TRBD2 (6 bases). This CDR3 is built from 16 residues. In germline, CDR1 is LGHDT, CDR2 YNNKEL (reference sequence). V was clipped by 0 bases and J by 2 bases, with 14 bases between them. CDR3 in amino acids: CASSQDRAGLPYEQYF. In nucleotides, the CDR3 is TGTGCCAGCAGCCAAGATCGCGCGGGACTCCCCTACGAGCAGTACTTC.

Here the CDR3 DNA reads TGCAGTGCTAGTGGTCAGGTTTCGGGTGAGCAGTTCTTC. The encoded protein is CSASGQVSGEQFF. V gene TRBV20-1 combines with J gene TRBJ2-1; no firm D call. V was cut by 3 bases and J by 9 bases, with 15 bases left in between. CDR3 length: 13 residues. The germline gives CDR1 DFQATT, CDR2 SNEGSKA (reference sequence).